This T cell receptor (beta chain) is drawn from a study of blood T cell repertoires in COVID-19. For the study at large: Both acute and convalescent COVID-19 samples were obtained from the United States, Italy and Spain. In each case, the material was cDNA or gDNA derived from T cells, B-cell-depleted T cells, or PBMCs.

Trimming stripped 1 base from V and 6 bases from J, with 13 bases between. Per germline, CDR1 SGHNT and CDR2 YYREEE (reference sequence). CDR3 size: 15 residues. This clone has just a few counts. Original processing methods: Amplification of reference gene primers was used by the study to estimate nucleated cell counts. TCRdb's table, derived via immunoSEQ multiplex PCR, lists solely in-frame clones and lacks some. V and J calls and clone size are given by that table; D and trimming were obtained from the DNA. Of some 150,000 clones listed, over 70% are singletons. The material sequenced was peripheral blood. The chain recombines TRBV5-4 with TRBJ2-2; perhaps TRBD1 as D (5 bases). The receptor was isolated from a man aged 50 or older with active COVID-19. In nucleotides, the CDR3 is TGTGCCAGCAGCTTGTATAGGGGCGTACCCGGGGAGCTGTTTTTT. Translating gives CASSLYRGVPGELFF.